Below, 17 T cell receptor beta chains from the same sample are listed, as sequenced in a study of T-cell reconstitution after alpha-beta-depleted transplantation in children (dated by TCRdb to about 2016). Libraries were made using PCR. The instrument was an Illumina HiSeq 2500. To normalize quantification of the TCRbeta repertoire, the TCR libraries were built with molecular barcoding that relied on unique molecular identifiers. TCRdb itself trimmed the public reads at Q25 with fastp, ran MiXCR and retained productive beta chains. Each entry merges the rows of one CDR3 protein and shows their most common DNA and genes. The sample table lists 550,000 to 800,000 distinct CDR3 sequences, under 15% of them with a count of one. The ten most abundant clones make up around 0.8% of the sample. Taken with the paper, the label for treatment or condition translates to: allogeneic hematopoietic cell transplantation with graft depleted of TCRalphabeta T cells and CD19 B cells.

The source material was PBMCs, sampled before TCRalphabeta/CD19-depleted stem cell transplant. The receptors come from a girl aged 2-9 years with congenital amegakaryocytic thrombocytopenia, due to receive a stem cell transplant.

This clonotype was seen a single time. The chain uses TRBV5-1 and TRBJ2-6; D gene ambiguous. Germline CDR1 and CDR2: SGHRS and YFSETQ. This CDR3 has 14 residues. V was shortened by 1 base and J by 5 bases, with 7 bases between the two germline ends. The CDR3 coding sequence is TGCGCCAGCAGCTTGCCGGAGCGGGCCAACGTCCTGACTTTC. Protein product: CASSLPERANVLTF.

This clonotype was found many times. The chain has TRBV7-9 and TRBJ2-5; 12 nucleotides line up with TRBD2. V lost 5 bases and J lost 4; bases outside the gene matches: 8. Germline V gene data show CDR1 as SEHNR and CDR2 as FQNEAQ (reference sequence). The CDR3 spans 16 residues. The CDR3 bases are TGTGCCAGCAGCCTTAGACTAGCGGGAGCTTCAGAGACCCAGTACTTC. This gives the protein CASSLRLAGASETQYF.

This clonotype was seen a few times. The chain carries TRBV3-1 and TRBJ2-7; TRBD1 matches 7 bases. The CDR3 length is 14 residues. Germline trimming cut 0 bases from V and 7 bases from J; bases unmatched to any gene: 6. Germline V gives CDR1 LGHDT, CDR2 YNNKEL (reference sequence). DNA of the CDR3: TGTGCCAGCAGCCAAGAGCGTAGGGGGCGGGAGCAGTACTTC. It translates to CASSQERRGREQYF.

There are a few counts of this clonotype. The rearrangement links TRBV29-1 to TRBJ2-1; a weak D match, TRBD1 (6 bases). V shed 2 bases and J shed 10 bases, with 15 bases lying between them. Germline assignment: CDR1 SQVTM and CDR2 ANQGSEA. The CDR3 spans 13 residues. The CDR3 coding sequence is TGCAGCGTTGAAAGGGGTCCCAGGGGCGAGCAGTTCTTC. Translation gives CSVERGPRGEQFF.

This clonotype has just a few counts. V and J are TRBV18 and TRBJ2-3; D is unresolved. CDR1 is KGHSH, CDR2 LQKENI, per germline. The CDR3 is made up of 18 amino acids. Trimming removed 2 bases at V and 2 bases at J, with 20 bases between. The CDR3 region is CASSPREPAFPLTDTQYF. The DNA of the CDR3 is TGTGCCAGCTCACCAAGAGAGCCGGCGTTTCCACTCACAGATACGCAGTATTTT.

V usage is TRBV3-1 and J usage is TRBJ2-3; TRBD2 matches at 7 bases. J gave up 4 bases and V 0 bases, and 7 bases lay outside the gene matches. The CDR3 length is 16 residues. Germline CDR1 and CDR2: LGHDT and YNNKEL (reference sequence). The CDR3 sequence: CASSQDGMLAADTQYF. Here the CDR3 DNA reads TGTGCCAGCAGCCAAGATGGGATGCTAGCGGCAGATACGCAGTATTTT.

In its sample, this clonotype was seen many times. V and J are TRBV7-9 and TRBJ1-1; 8 positions match TRBD1. Looked up from germline, CDR1 is SEHNR and CDR2 is FQNEAQ (reference sequence). This CDR3 region has 14 residues. V was clipped by 3 bases and J by 1 base; unmatched bases: 1. CDR3 residues: CASSFGTGNTEAFF. The DNA for the CDR3 is TGTGCCAGCAGCTTCGGGACAGGGAACACTGAAGCTTTCTTT.

The chain links TRBV5-1 to TRBJ1-4, with D possibly being TRBD1 (6 bases). Trimming took 1 base from V and 7 from J, leaving 14 bases between them. The CDR3 contains 15 residues. Looked up from germline, CDR1 is SGHRS and CDR2 is YFSETQ. The CDR3 bases are TGCGCCAGCAGCTTGAACAGGGCCCCAGGTGAAAAACTGTTTTTT. Its protein product is CASSLNRAPGEKLFF.

This clonotype has at least ten counts. The chain carries TRBV2 and TRBJ2-3; 12 nucleotides match TRBD2. The length of the CDR3 is 16 residues. V was pared by 6 bases and J by 3 bases, with 7 bases of the junction left unmatched. Germline CDR1 reads SNHLY; CDR2 reads FYNNEI. CDR3 nucleotide sequence: TGTGCCAGCAGCTTCTTGACTAGCGGGGGAACAGATACGCAGTATTTT. Its translation is CASSFLTSGGTDTQYF.

This clonotype was seen repeatedly, ten times or more. The chain recombines TRBV15 with TRBJ1-1; D gene uncertain. Looked up from germline, CDR1 is LNHNV and CDR2 is YYDKDF (reference sequence). Trimming pared 0 bases from V and 1 base from J, leaving 12 bases between. The CDR3 loop spans 16 amino acids. The CDR3 sequence: CATSREGIVANTEAFF. CDR3 nucleotide sequence: TGTGCCACCAGCAGAGAGGGAATTGTGGCGAACACTGAAGCTTTCTTT.

V gene TRBV6-2 or TRBV6-3 combines with J gene TRBJ1-1; no reliable D call. Germline CDR1 MNHEY, CDR2 SVGEGT. CDR3 length equals 13 residues. V shed 2 bases and J shed 1 base, with 5 bases lying between them. CDR3 region: CASSYVSNTEAFF. The CDR3, as DNA: TGTGCCAGCAGTTACGTGTCGAACACTGAAGCTTTCTTT.

A few counts support this clonotype. This chain joins TRBV29-1 and TRBJ2-1; D is perhaps TRBD2 (6 bases). V was shortened by 3 bases and J by 5 bases, with 8 bases between the two germline ends. The CDR3 sequence is 12 residues long. Germline assignment: CDR1 SQVTM and CDR2 ANQGSEA. The CDR3 loop reads CSVDWGDNEQFF. DNA of the CDR3: TGCAGCGTTGATTGGGGGGACAATGAGCAGTTCTTC.

This chain joins TRBV11-2 and TRBJ2-3; possibly TRBD1 or TRBD2 for D (5 bases each). The CDR3 totals 16 residues. CDR1 SGHAT and CDR2 FQNNGV come from the germline V gene. V was clipped by 3 bases and J by 9 bases, with 22 bases between them. This CDR3 reads CASSFPRTGTQGTQYF. The CDR3 DNA reads TGTGCCAGCAGCTTCCCCCGGACCGGGACCCAGGGAACGCAGTATTTT. Together with reference TRBV11-2 and TRBJ2-3, the CDR3 gives the full variable domain: EAGVAQSPRYKIIEKRQSVAFWCNPISGHATLYWYQQILGQGPKLLIQFQNNGVVDDSQLPKDRFSAERLKGVDSTLKIQPAKLEDSAVYLCASSFPRTGTQGTQYFGPGTRLTVL.

With respect to this clonotype: This likely comes from a read error, as the CDR3 has no conserved phenylalanine or tryptophan at its end. The DNA is left out, because the CDR3 cannot be placed on it with certainty; the CDR3 is given as TCRdb lists it. The chain couples TRBV2 to TRBJ2-7; TRBD1 is the table's D call and was not checked against the DNA. Germline assignment: CDR1 SNHLY and CDR2 FYNNEI. The CDR3 comprises 12 residues, both ends counted. CDR3 residues: CASSRGRGLASC.

The genes are TRBV4-1 and TRBJ2-5, with 13 bases matching TRBD2. V lost 5 bases to trimming and J lost 7 bases; unmatched junction nucleotides: 4. The CDR3 consists of 14 residues. Per the germline V gene, CDR1 is MGHRA and CDR2 is YSYEKL. Here the CDR3 reads CASSGGTSGMTQYF. CDR3 in DNA: TGCGCCAGCAGCGGAGGGACTAGCGGGATGACCCAGTACTTC.

This clonotype was counted at least ten times. The genes are TRBV10-3 and TRBJ1-1, with D unresolved. Trimming shortened V by 0 bases and J by 3 bases, and 5 bases separated the two germline ends. Germline values: CDR1 ENHRY, CDR2 SYGVKD. CDR3 length: 13 amino acids. Written as DNA, the CDR3 is TGTGCCATCAGTGAGTCGGTGGACACTGAAGCTTTCTTT. Its protein product is CAISESVDTEAFF.

The V call is TRBV6-5, the J call TRBJ2-7; D call uncertain. Trimming removed 2 bases at V and 5 bases at J, with 19 bases between. The V gene's germline CDR1 is MNHEY and CDR2 SVGAGI. This CDR3 comprises 16 residues. CDR3 nucleotide sequence: TGTGCCAGCAGTTACCTTGTCGGCGCCCCCCACCACGAGCAGTACTTC. Protein sequence: CASSYLVGAPHHEQYF.